This T cell receptor (beta chain) was retrieved from a study of a mutant IDH1 vaccine in newly diagnosed glioma. Study details: There were eight vaccinations for patients, given in weeks 1, 3, 5, 7, 11, 15, 19 and 23. Vaccines were first given 4-6 weeks after radiotherapy alone, or with temozolomide cycles.

The time point is: week 11, during vaccination. Alongside topical imiquimod, each dose of vaccine comprised 300 ug of mutant IDH1 20-mer peptide. A remark on this clone: Its antigen is as yet unknown.

Per germline, CDR1 MGHRA and CDR2 YSYEKL. The CDR3 sequence is 18 residues long. The V and J ends lost 1 base and 2 bases, in that order; junction bases with no gene match: 12. TCRdb's copy holds only in-frame clones and misses some; the assay was immunoSEQ multiplex PCR. The sample holds roughly 22,000 clones; just under 90% are singletons and the top ten take under 7.5%. Notes on the study in general: With respect to changes in top peripheral T cell clonotypes, pseudoprogression seemed unrelated.

This clonotype was sampled from a woman in her 40s with glioma. The rearrangement joins TRBV4-1 to TRBJ2-5, with 8 bases aligning to TRBD1. The sample was PBMCs, taken from a glioma patient whose treatment included an IDH1 peptide vaccine. DNA of the CDR3: TGCGCCAGCAGCCAAGGGAGTATCCAGGGGGCTATACAAGAGACCCAGTACTTC. Its translation is CASSQGSIQGAIQETQYF.